This TCR beta chain stems from a study of shared clonotypes between healthy human individuals. Each sorted subset replicate got 200 ng genomic DNA, 30,000 or so genomes. The data were produced by immunoSEQ multiplex PCR, yet TCRdb's version contains in-frame clones alone and is incomplete. Of under 2.5 million clones in the sample, 85% to 95% are singletons; the top ten hold 0.3% to 0.4%. The CDR3 length is 15 residues. Study-wide findings and caveats: Of the naive CD4 clonotypes, around 5.2% were shared across a handful of donors.

A remark on this clone: The antigen is undetermined.

The clonotype was recovered from a young man in good health. Some clones in this sample may be carry-over from other donors' samples. The chain combines TRBV21-1 with TRBJ2-7. TRBV21-1 is assigned pseudogene status. Sequencing was done on a sample of naive CD4+ T cells from PBMCs. Subset specified: CD45RA+ positively selected. CDR3 sequence reads: CASSKAPFLRYEQYF. The CDR3 nucleotides read TGTGCCAGCAGCAAAGCCCCCTTCTTACGCTACGAGCAGTACTTC.